What follows are 3 T cell receptor beta chains derived from one specimen sequenced in a study of Graves' ophthalmopathy and Graves' hyperthyroidism. Amplification targeted the TCR beta CDR3 regions, with RNA transcripts as the source material. Amplification began with first-round RT-PCR using HTBI primers, then second-round multiplex PCR was performed. One entry per CDR3 protein results from TCRdb running MiXCR on the multiplex PCR reads. The table has a few hundred thousand distinct CDR3 sequences, roughly 21% seen once. Sequenced material: peripheral blood. The origin of the receptors is a woman aged 45 to 65 with Graves' ophthalmopathy.

V usage is TRBV18 and J usage is TRBJ2-5, with TRBD1 matching 9 bases. Germline loops: CDR1 KGHSH, CDR2 LQKENI. Losses at the gene ends were 3 bases for V and 1 base for J; bases not matched to a gene: 3. The CDR3 is 15 amino acids. The CDR3, as DNA: TGTGCCAGCTCACCTGGGACAGGGCCCCAAGAGACCCAGTACTTC. It specifies CASSPGTGPQETQYF.

This clonotype was counted between two and nine times. In DNA form, the CDR3 reads TGTGCCTGGAGTAAACTACCGTTCTACGAGCAGTACTTC. Translating it yields CAWSKLPFYEQYF. This rearrangement joins TRBV30 to TRBJ2-7, with D uncertain. The CDR3 loop spans 13 amino acids. Germline CDR1 reads GTSNPN; CDR2 reads SVGIG (reference sequence). With 2 bases removed from V and 3 bases from J, the gap between germline ends came to 11 bases.

The chain links TRBV6-5 to TRBJ2-7; tentatively, D is TRBD1 (6 bases). The CDR3 spans 16 residues. The germline V gene encodes CDR1 MNHEY and CDR2 SVGAGI. V was pared by 2 bases and J by 2 bases, with 16 bases between. CDR3 amino acids: CASSYTPGDTAYEQYF. CDR3 in DNA: TGTGCCAGCAGTTACACTCCCGGGGACACCGCCTACGAGCAGTACTTC.